This TCR beta chain was documented in a study of shared clonotypes between healthy human individuals. Study results and limitations: Apart from blood, nothing was sampled; tissue repertoires likely differ.

As regards this clone: The antigen remains unidentified.

The V gene's germline CDR1 is KGHSH and CDR2 LQKENI. J lost 4 bases, V lost 5 bases, and 7 bases had no gene match. This CDR3 contains 14 residues. Repertoires were generated with immunoSEQ multiplex PCR, while TCRdb's copy carries only in-frame clones and drops some. Of about 2.3 million clones in the sample, about 90% are singletons; the top ten hold 0.37%. The sample comprised naive CD4+ T cells from PBMCs. Described subset: CD45RA+ positively selected. This chain joins TRBV18 and TRBJ1-2, with 7 bases that match TRBD1. The source of this sequence is a young man in good health. Some clones in this sample may be carry-over from other donors' samples. The CDR3 protein is CASSIDRVTYGYTF. The CDR3 coding sequence is TGTGCCAGCTCAATCGACAGGGTTACCTATGGCTACACCTTC.